Here is one T cell receptor beta chain with its context. The clone's antigen remains unknown. It has no much larger one-base neighbor in the sample; base qualities were not kept. Libraries came from 5' RACE. Sequencing took place on an Illumina HiSeq 2500. A second PCR of roughly 7 to 12 cycles was performed with a sample-barcoded 5' primer and a J-beta primer mix. A unique molecular identifier was introduced onto each TCR beta cDNA molecule by a template-switch 5' adaptor carrying 12 random nucleotides. Each sample yielded at least 2.5 million CDR3-containing paired-end reads. All of the RNA was converted into first-strand cDNA using the Mint cDNA synthesis kit, with a TRBC-specific oligonucleotide serving as the primer. Following uracil-DNA glycosylase treatment, all cDNA underwent a first 18-cycle PCR with the universal primers M1SS and BC2_uni_R. In the authors' own workflow: For normalization, 1 million high-quality reads were randomly selected from each sample, with every read carrying a distinct molecular identifier. Reads sharing molecular identifiers were discarded rather than binned into consensus sequences. MiTCR, set to a Q25 quality threshold and the strictest error-elimination algorithm, was used for CDR3 identification, clonotype clustering and error correction. A nonparametric unseen species model using Euler transformation provided a lower-bound estimate of total TCR beta diversity. TCRdb reprocessing: public reads trimmed at Q25 with fastp, clones called with MiXCR, in-frame beta chains kept. Identical CDR3 protein sequences are pooled into one entry, listed with their most common genes and DNA. TCRdb's processing, not the authors', yielded these V and J calls. This sample has about 640,000 distinct CDR3 sequences in its table, and about 54% of those were observed once. The ten top clones hold 30% to 40% of the sample.

These data are taken from a study of blood T cells in healthy people across ages (dated by TCRdb to 2015 to 2017). Some background on the complete study: In model experiments, template switching captured about one uniquely barcoded TCR beta cDNA molecule for every two T cells. Donors of different ages were randomly distributed across sequencing lanes to avoid experimental bias. Donors were grouped into four age groups: young (average roughly 15 years), middle-aged (around 39), aged (around 66) and long-lived (approximately 82). The study analyzed two additional independent replicas of 1 million unique cDNA reads from the same blood draw for two donors, one aged 18 to 30 and one aged 80 or older. To track age-related changes in TCR beta repertoire diversity, the study relied on deep sequencing normalized with unique cDNA molecular identifiers. General findings and caveats noted by the study authors: There was a strong correlation between observed TCR beta diversity and the percentage of naive T cells measured by flow cytometry. The long-lived group showed more naive CD4+ T cells, fewer expanded clones and increased TCR diversity than the aged group, suggesting age selection. Because profiling used bulk unsorted PBMCs, naive and antigen-experienced compartments could not be compared conclusively. Because the CMV infection status of the donors was unknown, age-related changes in expanded clonotypes may potentially have been confounded. Estimates of total diversity based on one million sequenced T cells were regarded as lower bounds and as underestimates. Observed TCR beta diversity per million T cells fell roughly linearly with age, and a significant reduction was already apparent by age around 40.

The donors were a few dozen Caucasian individuals from Russia, aged 6 to 90 years, who were systemically healthy. Each donor gave 8 to 10 milliliters of peripheral blood, collected into EDTA-treated Vacutainer tubes. Ficoll-Paque density-gradient centrifugation was used to isolate PBMCs, with at least 6 million obtained per sample. Trizol reagent was used to extract total RNA from PBMCs, with at least 6 micrograms per sample. For every donor, flow cytometry on a PBMC aliquot measured the percentage of naive CD45RAhigh/CD27high T cells. Deletion took 5 bases off V and 4 bases off J, with a span of 11 bases between the germline ends. The CDR3 holds 13 amino acids from the cysteine to the phenylalanine. Only the CDR3 DNA is retained, 39 bases long and in frame from the first base. CDR1 and CDR2 are drawn from the germline V gene: SGHAT, FQNNGV.

The source material was blood. This clonotype was sampled from a man aged 55 to 70 in good health. Here the chain combines TRBV11-2 and TRBJ1-1; no D gene can be assigned with confidence. This receptor has the CDR3 CASSLGGFTEAFF. The DNA reads as follows: TGTGCCAGCAGCCTAGGCGGGTTCACTGAAGCTTTCTTT.